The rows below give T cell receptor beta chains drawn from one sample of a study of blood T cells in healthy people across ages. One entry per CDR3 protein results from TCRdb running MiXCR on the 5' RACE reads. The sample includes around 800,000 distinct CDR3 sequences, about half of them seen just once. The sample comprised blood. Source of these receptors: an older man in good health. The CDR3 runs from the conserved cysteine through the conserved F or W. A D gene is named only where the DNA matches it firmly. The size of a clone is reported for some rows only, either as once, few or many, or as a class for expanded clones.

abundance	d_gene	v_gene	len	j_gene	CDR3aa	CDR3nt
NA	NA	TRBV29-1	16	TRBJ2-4	CSVVPSAGRAKNIQYF	TGCAGCGTTGTGCCGAGCGCGGGACGGGCCAAAAACATTCAGTACTTC
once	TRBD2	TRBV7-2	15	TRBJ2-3	CASSTLAGITDTQYF	TGTGCCAGCAGCACACTAGCGGGGATCACAGATACGCAGTATTTT
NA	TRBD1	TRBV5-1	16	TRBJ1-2	CASSLFGTGDSYGYTF	TGCGCCAGCAGCTTGTTCGGGACAGGGGATAGCTATGGCTACACCTTC
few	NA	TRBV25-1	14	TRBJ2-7	CASSELDSSYEQYF	TGTGCCAGCAGTGAATTAGACAGCTCCTACGAGCAGTACTTC
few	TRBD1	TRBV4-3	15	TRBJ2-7	CASSQAGQASYEQYF	TGCGCCAGCAGCCAAGCTGGACAGGCCTCCTACGAGCAGTACTTC
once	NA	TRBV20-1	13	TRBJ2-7	CSARDQNSYEQYF	TGCAGTGCTAGAGATCAAAACTCCTACGAGCAGTACTTC
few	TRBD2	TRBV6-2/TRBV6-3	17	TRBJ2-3	CASRQGRLAASTDTQYF	TGTGCCAGCAGGCAGGGGAGACTAGCGGCTAGCACAGATACGCAGTATTTT
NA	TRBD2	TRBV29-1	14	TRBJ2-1	CSATTSGSINEQFF	TGCAGCGCCACAACTAGCGGGAGTATCAATGAGCAGTTCTTC
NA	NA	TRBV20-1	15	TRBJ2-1	CSAEEDTARGNEQFF	TGCAGTGCTGAAGAGGACACTGCTCGCGGGAATGAGCAGTTCTTC
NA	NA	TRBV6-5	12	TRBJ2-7	CASSNNIMEQYF	TGTGCCAGCAGTAACAACATCATGGAGCAGTACTTC
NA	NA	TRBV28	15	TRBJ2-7	CPSSFSAGTTYEQYF	TGTCCCAGCAGTTTTTCTGCCGGGACAACCTACGAGCAGTACTTC
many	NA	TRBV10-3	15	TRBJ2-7	CAISDSGFLTYEQYF	TGTGCCATCAGTGACTCGGGATTCCTAACCTACGAGCAGTACTTC